This T cell receptor beta chain was retrieved from a study of blood T cell repertoires in COVID-19. Study in general: The United States, Italy and Spain provided the acute and convalescent COVID-19 samples.

The repertoire was sequenced with immunoSEQ multiplex PCR; TCRdb's copy has only in-frame clones and lacks some. In the table there are 80,000 or so clones, about 89% of which are singletons. This clone was observed a handful of times. The sample holds other DNA sequences that translate to the same CDR3. Germline V CDR1 and CDR2: SGDLS, YYNGEE. CDR3 length: 15 residues. J gave up 2 bases and V 3 bases, and 4 bases lay outside the gene matches. Sequencing was carried out using peripheral blood. The rearrangement links TRBV9 to TRBJ1-3, with TRBD1 identical over 8 bases. This TCR derives from a woman aged 60-75 years with acute or convalescent COVID-19. The CDR3, as DNA: TGTGCCAGCAGCGGCGGACAGGGAACTGGAAACACCATATATTTT. This codes for CASSGGQGTGNTIYF.